The 30 T cell receptor beta chains listed next were all sequenced from one sample in a study of T cells in Graves' hyperthyroidism and ophthalmopathy. There were TCR beta CDR3 regions amplified from RNA transcripts. An initial round of RT-PCR targeting the TCR CDR3 relied on the HTBI primer set. TCRdb used MiXCR to reprocess the multiplex PCR reads, holding one entry per CDR3 protein. The data contain about 350,000 distinct CDR3 sequences, roughly an eighth of them singletons. Sequences were obtained from blood. Receptors originate from a middle-aged woman with Graves' ophthalmopathy.

As concerns this clonotype: A much larger clone lies a single base off, so this may be a read error. The rearrangement links TRBV9 to TRBJ1-2, with unresolved D. Germline assignment: CDR1 SGDLS and CDR2 YYNGEE. The CDR3 length is 15 residues. The V and J ends lost 0 bases and 2 bases respectively, with 11 bases between them. For the CDR3, the DNA is TGTGCCAGCAGCGTAGGATGGGATTCCAACTATGGCTACACCTTC. Translating it yields CASSVGWDSNYGYTF. Variable domain in full (rest from reference TRBV9 and TRBJ1-2): DSGVTQTPKHLITATGQRVTLRCSPRSGDLSVYWYQQSLDQGLQFLIQYYNGEERAKGNILERFSAQQFPDLHSELNLSSLELGDSALYFCASSVGWDSNYGYTFGSGTRLTVV.

This clonotype appeared a few times. The J gene is TRBJ1-1, the V gene TRBV18, with a possible D match to TRBD1 (6 bases). Germline V CDR1 and CDR2: KGHSH, LQKENI. The CDR3 runs to 16 residues. V was shortened by 6 bases and J by 3 bases, with 20 bases between the two germline ends. The CDR3 DNA reads as TGTGCCAGCTCTATCCGGACGGGGGCGCGTGACACTGAAGCTTTCTTT. It yields the protein CASSIRTGARDTEAFF.

This clonotype appeared many times. V gene TRBV20-1 combines with J gene TRBJ2-7; maybe TRBD2 (6 bases). Germline assignment: CDR1 DFQATT and CDR2 SNEGSKA (reference sequence). The CDR3 is made up of 13 amino acids. Trimming left V 3 bases short and J 5 bases short, with 14 bases between. The CDR3 region has the DNA TGCAGTGCTAGCGGGAGAGCTCAAGACGAGCAGTACTTC. Translating gives CSASGRAQDEQYF.

This clonotype was picked up a small number of times. CDR3 nucleotides: TGCGCCAGCAGCCCCGCCCGGACAGGACACACAGATACGCAGTATTTT. It specifies CASSPARTGHTDTQYF. The chain is built from TRBV5-1 and TRBJ2-3, with 7 bases that match TRBD1. Per the germline V gene, CDR1 is SGHRS and CDR2 is YFSETQ. After removal of 4 bases from V and 2 bases from J, the junction contained 10 bases not matched to a gene. The CDR3 is 16 amino acids.

The V gene is TRBV14, the J gene TRBJ2-5; 9 bases match TRBD2. The CDR3 is 17 residues long. Per germline, CDR1 SGHDN and CDR2 FVKESK. Trimming cost V 2 bases and J 2 bases; bases outside gene matches: 9. CDR3 protein: CASSQRNSGRGQETQYF. The CDR3 nucleotides are TGTGCCAGCAGCCAACGTAATAGCGGGAGAGGACAAGAGACCCAGTACTTC.

This clonotype was recorded many times. The genes are TRBV24-1 and TRBJ1-2; the D gene is possibly TRBD1 (6 bases). The CDR3 contains 17 residues. V lost 2 bases, J lost 6 bases, and 21 bases lay in between. The V gene's germline CDR1 is KGHDR and CDR2 SFDVKD. The DNA for the CDR3 is TGTGCCACCAGTGATTCAAAAGGGTGGGGGCGGAAGAATGGCTACACCTTC. Its protein product is CATSDSKGWGRKNGYTF.

This clonotype was found many times. The rearrangement joins TRBV20-1 to TRBJ2-4, with 8 bases fitting TRBD2. V lost 6 bases, J lost 2 bases, and 9 bases stayed unmatched. Germline V gene sequence: CDR1 DFQATT, CDR2 SNEGSKA (reference sequence). CDR3 length: 15 residues. The CDR3 sequence: CSALGERETKNIQYF. Here the CDR3 DNA reads TGCAGTGCCTTAGGGGAGCGGGAGACCAAAAACATTCAGTACTTC.

The chain carries TRBV5-8 and TRBJ2-1; D might be TRBD1 or TRBD2, each matching 6 bases. V gave up 1 base and J gave up 2 bases, with 10 bases separating them. The CDR3 has 15 residues. Germline CDR1 reads SGHTS; CDR2 reads YDEGEE. CDR3 protein: CASSLSRGPYNEQFF. In nucleotides, the CDR3 is TGTGCCAGCAGCTTGAGTCGGGGGCCCTACAATGAGCAGTTCTTC.

This clonotype occurred a few times. The rearrangement uses TRBV2 and TRBJ2-2; 8 nucleotides line up with TRBD1. This CDR3 has 14 residues. V trimming: 6 bases; J trimming: 6 bases; junction bases outside the gene matches: 6. Germline loops: CDR1 SNHLY, CDR2 FYNNEI. CDR3 sequence: CASSLDRGSGELFF. CDR3 nucleotide sequence: TGTGCCAGCAGCCTAGACAGGGGTTCCGGGGAGCTGTTTTTT.

This clonotype came up many times. DNA of the CDR3: TGTGCCAGCAGTCCAAATCCCCTCTACGAGCAGTACTTC. This translates into CASSPNPLYEQYF. The chain employs TRBV27 and TRBJ2-7; no clear D gene. With 5 bases removed from V and 3 bases from J, the gap between germline ends came to 11 bases. The CDR3 length is 13 residues. Germline V gives CDR1 MNHEY, CDR2 SMNVEV (reference sequence).

Turning to this clonotype: At one boundary the junction diverges from the germline segment, which might be a read error. This rearrangement joins TRBV10-3 to TRBJ2-3; D remains ambiguous. Germline V gene sequence: CDR1 ENHRY, CDR2 SYGVKD. CDR3 length: 14 amino acids. CDR3 loop: CASSEFGGTDTQYF. CDR3 nucleotide sequence: TGTGCCAGCAGTGAGTTTGGCGGCACAGATACGCAGTATTTT.

This sequence joins TRBV5-1 and TRBJ2-1, with 13 bases that match TRBD2. CDR3 length equals 19 residues. With 0 bases clipped from V and 2 bases from J, the junction kept 8 bases outside the gene matches. Germline V CDR1 and CDR2: SGHRS, YFSETQ. The chain's CDR3 is CASSLGTSGSRGAYNEQFF. CDR3 coding DNA: TGCGCCAGCAGCTTGGGGACTAGCGGGAGCCGGGGGGCCTACAATGAGCAGTTCTTC.

This clonotype was seen ten or more times. The chain uses TRBV10-3 and TRBJ2-1, with 7 bases identical to TRBD2. V was clipped by 7 bases and J by 7 bases; unmatched bases: 19. This CDR3 comprises 17 residues. The germline CDR1 and CDR2 sequences are ENHRY and SYGVKD. CDR3 amino acids: CAITPLPLGGGGNEQFF. CDR3 coding DNA: TGTGCCATCACCCCCCTTCCTCTGGGGGGGGGAGGGAATGAGCAGTTCTTC.

This clonotype was detected many times. J is TRBJ2-1 and V is TRBV29-1; D remains unclear. Trimming pared 3 bases from V and 4 bases from J, leaving 10 bases between. CDR3 size: 13 residues. Germline-derived CDR1 and CDR2 are SQVTM and ANQGSEA. The CDR3 nucleotides read TGCAGCGTTGAGGACCGAACGTACAATGAGCAGTTCTTC. Translating it yields CSVEDRTYNEQFF.

Ten or more counts support this clonotype. The gene calls are TRBV6-2 or TRBV6-3 and TRBJ2-1; 7 bases align to TRBD1. The CDR3 has 15 amino acids. J lost 8 bases, V lost 1 base, and 8 bases had no gene match. Per germline, CDR1 MNHEY and CDR2 SVGEGT. The CDR3 sequence is CASSYFSGGKDEQFF. The DNA for the CDR3 is TGTGCCAGCAGTTACTTTTCAGGGGGTAAGGATGAGCAGTTCTTC.

This clonotype came up many times. This chain uses TRBV27 with TRBJ2-7, with a weak D call TRBD2 (5 bases). Germline V lookup: CDR1 MNHEY, CDR2 SMNVEV (reference sequence). The CDR3 length is 14 residues. Trimming stripped 5 bases from V and 0 bases from J, with 11 bases between. The CDR3 region has the DNA TGTGCCAGCAGTCTCGGGGTGAGCTCCTACGAGCAGTACTTC. Translating gives CASSLGVSSYEQYF.

This clonotype was counted ten times or more. A read error may account for a junction end that differs from germline. The rearrangement links TRBV3-1 to TRBJ2-2; D is perhaps TRBD2 (6 bases). This CDR3 has 12 amino acids. Germline-derived CDR1 and CDR2 are LGHDT and YNNKEL (reference sequence). As DNA, the CDR3 is TGTGCCAGCAGCCAAGATACGGGGGACCTGTTTTTT. The encoded protein is CASSQDTGDLFF.

The J gene is TRBJ1-5, the V gene TRBV12-3 or TRBV12-4; no clear D gene. Trimming took off 6 bases at V and 9 bases at J, with 15 bases between the two ends. The CDR3 loop spans 13 amino acids. CDR3 protein: CASSQTGTGPQHF. In nucleotides, the CDR3 is TGTGCCAGCAGCCAGACCGGCACGGGGCCCCAGCATTTT.

A few counts support this clonotype. The chain is built from TRBV24-1 and TRBJ2-1; D ambiguous. The V and J ends lost 6 bases and 4 bases respectively, with 9 bases between them. The CDR3 contains 13 residues. Germline loops: CDR1 KGHDR, CDR2 SFDVKD. CDR3 residues: CATSLATYNEQFF. The CDR3 DNA is TGTGCCACCAGTCTGGCTACTTACAATGAGCAGTTCTTC.

This clonotype was detected ten times or more. The V and J genes are TRBV7-9 and TRBJ1-6, with 8 nucleotides matching TRBD1. J lost 9 bases, V lost 1 base, and 5 bases had no gene match. The CDR3 length is 15 residues. Germline loops: CDR1 SEHNR, CDR2 FQNEAQ (reference sequence). DNA for the CDR3: TGTGCCAGCAGCTTAGAAACAGGGGGGTTTTCACCCCTCCACTTT. Protein: CASSLETGGFSPLHF.

This clonotype occurred many times. The chain links TRBV27 to TRBJ1-4; possibly TRBD1 for D (5 bases). The CDR3 runs to 15 residues. Germline CDR1 reads MNHEY; CDR2 reads SMNVEV (reference sequence). V was shortened by 1 base and J by 9 bases, with 15 bases between the two germline ends. The CDR3 here is CASSLLTQGIKKLFF. CDR3 DNA sequence: TGTGCCAGCAGTTTATTGACCCAGGGCATAAAAAAACTGTTTTTT.

The rearrangement joins TRBV6-1 to TRBJ1-3; no definite D call. The ends were cut back, 6 bases at V and 0 bases at J, with 12 bases in the middle. There are 15 residues in the CDR3. Looked up from germline, CDR1 is MNHNS and CDR2 is SASEGT. CDR3 in amino acids: CASRRGPSSGNTIYF. DNA of the CDR3: TGTGCCAGCAGACGAGGACCGTCCTCTGGAAACACCATATATTTT.

This clonotype was seen at least ten times. The chain couples TRBV14 to TRBJ2-3; the match to TRBD1 covers 7 bases. The germline gives CDR1 SGHDN, CDR2 FVKESK. The J segment lost 3 bases and the V segment lost 5 bases, leaving 2 bases of the junction unmatched. The CDR3 runs to 13 residues. This CDR3 is CASSEQGTDTQYF. CDR3 nucleotides: TGTGCCAGCAGCGAACAGGGGACAGATACGCAGTATTTT.

The rearrangement joins TRBV24-1 to TRBJ2-6; D gene unclear. Germline assignment: CDR1 KGHDR and CDR2 SFDVKD. V was shortened by 6 bases and J by 0 bases, with 11 bases between the two germline ends. The length of the CDR3 is 16 residues. In DNA form, the CDR3 reads TGTGCCACCAGTCCAGGAATCTCCTCTGGGGCCAACGTCCTGACTTTC. This encodes CATSPGISSGANVLTF.

The chain recombines TRBV5-6 with TRBJ2-3; tentative D call: TRBD2 (6 bases). From germline, CDR1 is SGHDT and CDR2 YYEEEE. V shed 4 bases and J shed 6 bases, with 21 bases lying between them. The CDR3 is 16 residues long. CDR3 protein: CASSLLRSGLLDTQYF. The CDR3 nucleotides read TGTGCCAGCAGCCTTTTGCGAAGCGGGTTATTGGATACGCAGTATTTT.

This clonotype was seen a few times. The chain couples TRBV5-6 to TRBJ2-5; no firm D call. V was pared by 4 bases and J by 2 bases, with 6 bases between. This CDR3 has 12 residues. The germline V gene encodes CDR1 SGHDT and CDR2 YYEEEE. The CDR3 loop is CASSGIQETQYF. CDR3 DNA sequence: TGTGCCAGCAGCGGGATTCAAGAGACCCAGTACTTC.

This clonotype was found many times. The gene calls are TRBV2 and TRBJ2-7, with D unclear. Germline-derived CDR1 and CDR2 are SNHLY and FYNNEI. V lost 5 bases and J lost 6, with 8 bases in between. This CDR3 has 11 amino acids. The CDR3 sequence: CASSPLVEQYF. The CDR3 DNA follows: TGTGCCAGCAGTCCCTTGGTCGAGCAGTACTTC.

This clonotype was picked up one time. A much larger clone lies a single base off, so this may be a read error. The CDR3: CASSRRYQGRNTEAFF. In DNA form, the CDR3 reads TGTGCCAGCAGCCGCCGTTATCAGGGCCGGAACACTGAAGCTTTCTTT. The chain joins TRBV7-6 to TRBJ1-1, with D perhaps TRBD1 (5 bases). Trimming left V 5 bases short and J 1 base short, with 17 bases between. Germline CDR1 reads SGHVS; CDR2 reads FNYEAQ. The CDR3 sequence is 16 residues long.

This clonotype was counted at least ten times. One end of the junction does not line up with germline, which may come from a read error. This chain joins TRBV27 and TRBJ1-5; 8 bases are a match to TRBD1. Germline V lookup: CDR1 MNHEY, CDR2 SMNVEV (reference sequence). The CDR3 contains 16 residues. The CDR3 loop reads CASSLSGQGGRQPQHF. In DNA form, the CDR3 reads TGTGCCAGCAGTCTATCAGGACAGGGTGGTCGTCAGCCCCAGCATTTT.

This clonotype was counted a few times. The J gene is TRBJ2-7, the V gene TRBV5-1; 7 bases are shared with TRBD1. Per germline, CDR1 SGHRS and CDR2 YFSETQ. CDR3 length: 13 amino acids. The junction had 4 bases not matched to a gene; V was cut back by 4 bases and J by 3 bases. The chain's CDR3 is CASSPGQYYEQYF. The CDR3 coding sequence is TGCGCCAGCAGCCCGGGACAGTACTACGAGCAGTACTTC.